This T cell receptor (beta chain) was profiled in a study of T cell repertoires in cytomegalovirus infection. Study information: Carrying CMV and the relevant HLA type showed in public TCR beta signatures. Study-wide findings and caveats: The study found HLA-C-restricted CMV-specific TCR beta clonotypes dominating the ex vivo response. Based on cumulative public TCR beta family frequency, carriers of CMV plus the relevant HLA were identified.

A single record per CDR3 protein comes from TCRdb applying MiXCR to the reads. Here the sample spans about 600,000 distinct CDR3 sequences, less than 25% being singletons. This clonotype was counted a few times. What it binds is not known. The clonotype originates from a human donor in good health (CMV status not recorded). Some clones in this sample may be carry-over from other donors' samples. Sequenced material: CD8+ T cells from PBMCs.

The CDR3 bases are TGTGCCAGCAGTTATCCGGGTATAGGGGAGCTGTTTTTT. Translated, it gives CASSYPGIGELFF. This chain joins TRBV27 and TRBJ2-2, with D uncertain. Germline CDR1 MNHEY, CDR2 SMNVEV (reference sequence). With 4 bases removed from V and 8 bases from J, the gap between germline ends came to 11 bases. The CDR3 loop spans 13 amino acids.